The text below deals with one TCR beta chain. Its antigen is unidentified. PCR employed 60 Vbeta and 13 Jbeta primers. Only in-frame clones appear in the TCRdb table, and some are missing; sequencing was by immunoSEQ multiplex PCR. The sample carries 150,000 to 200,000 clones, less than 85% recorded once. This CDR3 is built from 16 residues. V was trimmed by 0 bases and J by 4 bases, leaving 13 bases between them. Germline V gene lookup returns CDR1 SGHDT and CDR2 YYEEEE. This sample is drawn from a study of cytomegalovirus exposure and HLA in healthy donors. Study conclusions and caveats: Later analysis associated a missense DCLRE1C variant with TCR beta V- and J-gene trimming. Researchers reportedly found TCR beta sequences accurately predicted most subjects' HLA-A and HLA-B alleles. The authors later found HLA-associated TCR beta chains more clonally expanded than equally common others.

The rearrangement joins TRBV5-6 to TRBJ2-2; TRBD2 might be the D (7 bases). The clonotype originates from a boy under 10 years old in good health and CMV-seronegative. Material for sequencing was PBMCs. CDR3 bases: TGTGCCAGCAGCTTGGAAGGGGGGGGGCGCACCGGGGAGCTGTTTTTT. This sequence encodes CASSLEGGGRTGELFF.